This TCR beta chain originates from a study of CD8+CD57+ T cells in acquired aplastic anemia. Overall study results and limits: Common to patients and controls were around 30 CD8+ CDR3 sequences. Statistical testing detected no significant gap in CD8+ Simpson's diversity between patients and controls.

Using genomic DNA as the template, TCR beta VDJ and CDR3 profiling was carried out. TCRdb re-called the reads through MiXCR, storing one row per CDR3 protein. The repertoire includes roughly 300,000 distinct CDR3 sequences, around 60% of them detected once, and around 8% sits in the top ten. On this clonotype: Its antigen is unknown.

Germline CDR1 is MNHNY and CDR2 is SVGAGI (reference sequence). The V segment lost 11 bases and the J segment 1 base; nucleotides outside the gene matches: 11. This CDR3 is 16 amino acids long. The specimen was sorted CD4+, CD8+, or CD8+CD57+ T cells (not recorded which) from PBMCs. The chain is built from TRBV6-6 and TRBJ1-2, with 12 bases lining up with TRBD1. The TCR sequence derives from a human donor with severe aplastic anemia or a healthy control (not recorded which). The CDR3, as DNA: TGTGCCGGACGTACCGGGACAGGGGGCCTTAACTATGGCTACACCTTC. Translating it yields CAGRTGTGGLNYGYTF.